The 7 T cell receptor beta chains below come from one sample, sequenced in a study of blood T cell repertoires in COVID-19. The assay was immunoSEQ multiplex PCR, and TCRdb's table has in-frame clones only and misses some. The table records around 64,000 clones, just over 85% of them present only once. The sample was peripheral blood. The receptors come from a man aged 45-65 years with active COVID-19.

V gene TRBV29-1 combines with J gene TRBJ1-2; TRBD1 matches at 9 bases. There are 13 residues in the CDR3. V shed 3 bases and J 4 bases; nucleotides not matched to a gene: 3. Germline lookup yields CDR1 SQVTM and CDR2 ANQGSEA. CDR3 nucleotides: TGCAGCGTTGACCGGGACAGGGTCTATGGCTACACCTTC. Its protein product is CSVDRDRVYGYTF.

The gene calls are TRBV9 and TRBJ2-2; tentatively, D is TRBD2 (5 bases). The ends were cut back, 0 bases at V and 1 base at J, with 10 bases in the middle. Germline CDR1 SGDLS, CDR2 YYNGEE. This CDR3 is built from 16 residues. In DNA, the CDR3 is TGTGCCAGCAGCGTAGTGCCCGGGAAGAACACCGGGGAGCTGTTTTTT. This encodes CASSVVPGKNTGELFF.

The chain joins TRBV4-1 to TRBJ1-5; TRBD1 is a possible D gene (6 bases). Germline-derived CDR1 and CDR2 are MGHRA and YSYEKL. There are 15 residues in the CDR3. V lost 3 bases to trimming and J lost 8 bases, with 17 bases between them. CDR3 amino acids: CASSQGGAGQEPQHF. CDR3 DNA sequence: TGCGCCAGCAGCCAGGGGGGGGCAGGGCAAGAGCCCCAGCATTTT.

The J gene is TRBJ1-2, the V gene TRBV3-1 (or the pseudogene TRBV3-2), with 7 positions matching TRBD1. The CDR3 length is 14 residues. Losses at the gene ends were 2 bases for V and 4 bases for J; bases not matched to a gene: 4. The germline CDR1 and CDR2 sequences are LGHDT and YNNKEL (reference sequence). The CDR3 DNA sequence: TGTGCCAGCAGCCAAAAGACAGGGACCTATGGCTACACCTTC. Amino acids: CASSQKTGTYGYTF.

V usage is TRBV11-3 and J usage is TRBJ2-2; D is possibly TRBD2 (5 bases). Germline V gene data show CDR1 as SGHNT and CDR2 as YENEEA. With 0 bases removed from V and 5 bases from J, the gap between germline ends came to 10 bases. CDR3 length equals 15 residues. This CDR3 reads CASSLDLGGTGELFF. CDR3 in DNA: TGTGCCAGCAGCTTAGATCTCGGCGGGACCGGGGAGCTGTTTTTT.

CDR3 loop: CASSEVVRSATQYF. The CDR3 coding sequence is TGTGCCAGCAGTGAAGTGGTCAGGTCGGCGACCCAGTACTTC. V is TRBV6-1 and J is TRBJ2-5; D is uncertain. V lost 1 base, J lost 7 bases, and 13 bases lay in between. CDR3 size: 14 residues. Germline V gene sequence: CDR1 MNHNS, CDR2 SASEGT.

V is TRBV5-5 and J is TRBJ2-1; 8 bases are a match to TRBD2. The CDR3 has 15 residues. The J segment lost 7 bases and the V segment lost 3 bases, leaving 9 bases of the junction unmatched. Germline CDR1 and CDR2: SGHKS and YYEKEE (reference sequence). Written as DNA, the CDR3 is TGTGCCAGCAGCTCGCGGGGGGCCCTTCCGAATGAGCAGTTCTTC. It codes for CASSSRGALPNEQFF.